This T cell receptor beta chain was profiled in a study of CXCR3-negative and CXCR3-positive naive CD8 T cells. Overall study: For each library, about 1.5 +/- 0.3 million TRB reads were obtained, approximately 140 million in total.

At 300,000 to 350,000 cells each, triplicate sorts were carried out for each CD8+ T cell subset. Libraries of TRB cDNA were made by 5' RACE and carried UMIs. After re-calling the 5' RACE reads, TCRdb lists one entry per CDR3 protein, DNA absent. Its listing shows just under 90,000 distinct CDR3 sequences. Study-level results: Much lower diversity was found in memory CD8+ cells, while both naive subsets had comparably high diversity. CXCR3-expressing naive cells carried TRB CDR3s more hydrophobic than those of CXCR3-negative naive cells. After cryopreservation, expression of CXCR3 was partially reduced, and most assays were run with fresh PBMCs.

Concerning this clonotype: Its antigen is still unknown.

There are 14 residues in the CDR3. Germline V lookup: CDR1 ENHRY, CDR2 SYGVKD. This sequence joins TRBV10-3 and TRBJ2-7; with no DNA, the TCRdb D assignment of TRBD1 cannot be verified. The sequenced sample consisted of naive CXCR3+ CD8+ T cells from blood. The subset: CD45RO-CCR7+CD27+CD95- naive CD8+ T cells expressing CXCR3 (TNR3+). This clonotype originated in a human donor in good health. Some clones in this sample may be carry-over from other donors' samples. The CDR3 is CAISKAGTGVEQYF.